This entry lists 23 T cell receptor beta chains sequenced from one sample in a study of beta chain features in type 1 diabetes. TCRB transcripts that were expressed got sequenced, as all of the isolated RNA had been reverse transcribed. Produced via immunoSEQ multiplex PCR; TCRdb's table is partial and in-frame only. The profile shows under 900,000 clones, 17% of them singletons. Sequenced sample: naive CD4+ T cells from blood. Every receptor here comes from a woman aged 18-29 years in good health.

This clone appeared a few times. The rearrangement uses TRBV29-1 and TRBJ1-1, with D perhaps TRBD1 (5 bases). The germline CDR1 and CDR2 sequences are SQVTM and ANQGSEA. This CDR3 comprises 13 residues. Trimming shortened V by 5 bases and J by 0 bases, and 10 bases separated the two germline ends. The CDR3 DNA follows: TGCAGCGTTATGGCAGGGCTGAACACTGAAGCTTTCTTT. Translated, it gives CSVMAGLNTEAFF.

This clone was found a few times. The CDR3 region is CASSYSRELQYF. The CDR3 nucleotides are TGTGCCAGCAGTTACTCGAGGGAGTTACAGTACTTC. V and J are TRBV6-6 and TRBJ2-7, with D possibly matching TRBD2 (5 bases). This CDR3 region has 12 residues. Germline assignment: CDR1 MNHNY and CDR2 SVGAGI (reference sequence). Trimming removed 0 bases from V and 10 bases from J, with 10 bases in between.

The J gene is TRBJ2-1, the V gene TRBV19; TRBD2 matches 13 bases. CDR1 is LNHDA, CDR2 SQIVND, per germline (reference sequence). This CDR3 region has 18 residues. With 2 bases clipped from V and 7 bases from J, the junction kept 11 bases outside the gene matches. As DNA, the CDR3 is TGTGCCAGTAGTATATTCCCCCGGACTAGCGGGAGTCTGAATGAGCAGTTCTTC. Amino acid sequence: CASSIFPRTSGSLNEQFF.

This clone has only a few counts. The chain joins TRBV6-5 to TRBJ1-4; unclear D gene. Looked up from germline, CDR1 is MNHEY and CDR2 is SVGAGI. The V end was cut by 0 bases, the J end by 4 bases, with 6 bases between. The CDR3 totals 14 residues. CDR3 loop: CASSYSYRNEKLFF. For the CDR3, the DNA is TGTGCCAGCAGTTACTCCTATCGTAATGAAAAACTGTTTTTT.

This chain uses TRBV7-2 with TRBJ2-7, with D perhaps given as TRBD1 or TRBD2 (6 bases each). Per germline, CDR1 SGHTA and CDR2 FQGNSA. The CDR3 has 15 residues. V was shortened by 8 bases and J by 4 bases, with 21 bases between the two germline ends. CDR3 residues: CASSHRGRGPYEQYF. The CDR3 DNA follows: TGTGCCAGCTCCCATCGGGGGCGAGGGCCGTACGAGCAGTACTTC.

The DNA for the CDR3 is TGTGCCAGCAGCCCAGGTGTCTGGACAGGTTTGACCAAAAACATTCAGTACTTC. This codes for CASSPGVWTGLTKNIQYF. The chain has TRBV7-2 and TRBJ2-4, with 7 bases aligning to TRBD1. Germline V gene sequence: CDR1 SGHTA, CDR2 FQGNSA. CDR3 size: 18 residues. The J segment lost 2 bases and the V segment lost 5 bases, leaving 15 bases of the junction unmatched. Full variable domain (outside the CDR3, taken from reference TRBV7-2 and TRBJ2-4): GAGVSQSPSNKVTEKGKDVELRCDPISGHTALYWYRQSLGQGLEFLIYFQGNSAPDKSGLPSDRFSAERTGGSVSTLTIQRTQQEDSAVYLCASSPGVWTGLTKNIQYFGAGTRLSVL.

This clone was seen only a few times. The chain carries TRBV6-5 and TRBJ2-1; the D gene is possibly TRBD1 (5 bases). Deletions cut 2 bases from V and 0 bases from J, with 8 bases between. CDR1 is MNHEY, CDR2 SVGAGI, per germline. The CDR3 is 15 residues long. The CDR3 DNA reads TGTGCCAGCAGTTACGGTACAGGCTCCTACAATGAGCAGTTCTTC. This encodes CASSYGTGSYNEQFF.

In this sample, this clone turned up a few times. The chain employs TRBV7-2 and TRBJ1-2; D unresolved. The CDR3 contains 13 residues. Germline V CDR1 and CDR2: SGHTA, FQGNSA. Trimming pared 4 bases from V and 0 bases from J, leaving 6 bases between. In DNA form, the CDR3 reads TGTGCCAGCAGCTATACTTCTAACTATGGCTACACCTTC. Amino acid sequence: CASSYTSNYGYTF.

As regards this clone: The sample contains more than one DNA sequence encoding this CDR3. The rearrangement joins TRBV5-4 to TRBJ2-7, with 11 bases that match TRBD2. With V trimmed by 0 bases and J by 4 bases, 6 bases remained unmatched. Germline-derived CDR1 and CDR2 are SGHNT and YYREEE (reference sequence). The CDR3 runs 16 residues. This CDR3 is CASSLGGTSGLYEQYF. The CDR3 bases are TGTGCCAGCAGCTTGGGGGGGACTAGCGGCCTATACGAGCAGTACTTC.

V is TRBV7-9 and J is TRBJ2-3, with 8 bases aligning to TRBD2. Trimming cost V 6 bases and J 6 bases; bases outside gene matches: 8. Germline values: CDR1 SEHNR, CDR2 FQNEAQ (reference sequence). This CDR3 spans 14 amino acids. The CDR3 protein is CASRRSSGHDTQYF. The CDR3 DNA is TGTGCCAGCAGACGTTCTAGCGGGCACGATACGCAGTATTTT.

This rearrangement joins TRBV28 to TRBJ2-1, with 10 bases aligning to TRBD2. The CDR3 extends over 15 amino acids. Trimming took 7 bases from V and 6 from J; bases not matched to a gene: 9. Germline-derived CDR1 and CDR2 are MDHEN and SYDVKM. The CDR3 spells CASIALASGSNEQFF. Written as DNA, the CDR3 is TGTGCCAGCATTGCCTTGGCTAGCGGGAGCAATGAGCAGTTCTTC.

J is TRBJ2-1 and V is TRBV28, with TRBD1 matching over 7 bases. With 1 base clipped from V and 6 bases from J, the junction kept 9 bases outside the gene matches. The germline V gene encodes CDR1 MDHEN and CDR2 SYDVKM. The CDR3 spans 16 residues. The CDR3 region has the DNA TGTGCCAGCAGTTTATCGTGGGACAGAAGGAGCAATGAGCAGTTCTTC. Translated, it gives CASSLSWDRRSNEQFF. Using reference TRBV28 and TRBJ2-1 for the parts outside the CDR3, the full variable domain is DVKVTQSSRYLVKRTGEKVFLECVQDMDHENMFWYRQDPGLGLRLIYFSYDVKMKEKGDIPEGYSVSREKKERFSLILESASTNQTSMYLCASSLSWDRRSNEQFFGPGTRLTVL.

This clone has just a few counts. The CDR3: CASSYGAARFF. DNA for the CDR3: TGTGCCAGCAGTTACGGCGCGGCGCGGTTCTTC. V gene TRBV6-5 combines with J gene TRBJ2-1; D gene unclear. V lost 2 bases and J lost 15, with 11 bases in between. Germline-derived CDR1 and CDR2 are MNHEY and SVGAGI. The CDR3 consists of 11 residues.

The chain is built from TRBV28 and TRBJ2-7; 7 positions agree with TRBD1. The ends lost 4 bases at V and 2 bases at J; junction bases unmatched: 8. Germline V gives CDR1 MDHEN, CDR2 SYDVKM. The CDR3 has 15 residues. CDR3 in amino acids: CASSSGTAQTYEQYF. The DNA of the CDR3 is TGTGCCAGCAGTTCAGGGACAGCACAAACCTACGAGCAGTACTTC.

A remark on this clone: This sample also contains other DNA sequences that code for the same CDR3. The rearrangement joins TRBV18 to TRBJ1-1; no clear D gene. V lost 2 bases and J 5 bases, leaving 3 bases between the germline ends. This CDR3 has 11 residues. Germline-derived CDR1 and CDR2 are KGHSH and LQKENI. The CDR3 loop is CASSPLTEAFF. The CDR3 DNA is TGTGCCAGCTCACCATTAACTGAAGCTTTCTTT. Full variable domain (missing parts from reference TRBV18 and TRBJ1-1): NAGVMQNPRHLVRRRGQEARLRCSPMKGHSHVYWYRQLPEEGLKFMVYLQKENIIDESGMPKERFSAEFPKEGPSILRIQQVVRGDSAAYFCASSPLTEAFFGQGTRLTVV.

This clone was seen a handful of times. The chain employs TRBV11-2 and TRBJ1-1; D ambiguous. V was trimmed by 0 bases and J by 12 bases, leaving 14 bases between them. CDR3 length: 13 residues. Germline V gene lookup returns CDR1 SGHAT and CDR2 FQNNGV. CDR3 nucleotides: TGTGCCAGCAGCTTAGATAGTACGGGAGGTCCTTTCTTT. Protein sequence: CASSLDSTGGPFF.

Turning to this clone: In the same sample, other DNA sequences code for this CDR3. The rearrangement links TRBV18 to TRBJ2-5; no clear D. This CDR3 region has 13 residues. Germline V CDR1 and CDR2: KGHSH, LQKENI. Deletions cut 3 bases from V and 2 bases from J, with 7 bases between. The CDR3, as DNA: TGTGCCAGCTCACCGGTAGGGCAAGAGACCCAGTACTTC. Translated: CASSPVGQETQYF.

This clone has more than one count but fewer than ten. The CDR3 coding sequence is TGCGCCAGCAGCCCAGCACTCGGGAGCTCCTACGAGCAGTACTTC. It encodes CASSPALGSSYEQYF. This sequence joins TRBV5-1 and TRBJ2-5; D possibly corresponds to TRBD2 (6 bases). The J call is doubtful: the DNA matches TRBJ2-7 better. This CDR3 has 15 amino acids. Germline loops: CDR1 SGHRS, CDR2 YFSETQ.

This clone was detected only a few times. The chain couples TRBV4-2 to TRBJ2-5, with 7 nucleotides matching TRBD2. Germline V gene sequence: CDR1 LGHNA, CDR2 YNFKEQ. Trimming cost V 0 bases and J 4 bases; bases outside gene matches: 14. This CDR3 spans 18 amino acids. The CDR3 DNA is TGTGCCAGCAGCCAAGACTACCGGGCTAGCGGTACTCGAGAGACCCAGTACTTC. It translates to CASSQDYRASGTRETQYF.

As for this clone: Other DNA sequences in the same sample also yield this CDR3. The chain recombines TRBV7-2 with TRBJ2-3, with TRBD1 matching over 9 bases. Germline CDR1 and CDR2: SGHTA and FQGNSA. V lost 2 bases and J lost 4; bases outside the gene matches: 4. The CDR3 loop spans 15 amino acids. The CDR3 sequence: CASSLLGQGADTQYF. CDR3 in DNA: TGTGCCAGCAGCTTATTGGGACAGGGAGCAGATACGCAGTATTTT. Together with reference TRBV7-2 and TRBJ2-3, the CDR3 gives the full variable domain: GAGVSQSPSNKVTEKGKDVELRCDPISGHTALYWYRQSLGQGLEFLIYFQGNSAPDKSGLPSDRFSAERTGGSVSTLTIQRTQQEDSAVYLCASSLLGQGADTQYFGPGTRLTVL.

In its sample, this clone was seen a few times. The genes are TRBV7-2 and TRBJ2-2, with unresolved D. V shed 3 bases and J shed 6 bases, with 11 bases lying between them. Germline V gene lookup returns CDR1 SGHTA and CDR2 FQGNSA. The CDR3 has 14 residues. The CDR3 sequence: CASSLQGIPGELFF. The CDR3, as DNA: TGTGCCAGCAGCTTGCAAGGGATCCCCGGGGAGCTGTTTTTT.

The chain uses TRBV28 and TRBJ2-5; 8 nucleotides agree with TRBD2. CDR3 length: 11 residues. V gave up 6 bases and J gave up 11 bases; unmatched junction bases: 5. Germline loops: CDR1 MDHEN, CDR2 SYDVKM. The CDR3, as DNA: TGTGCCAGCAGATTGGAGCGGGAGCAGTACTTC. Its translation is CASRLEREQYF.

This clone was counted once. The rearrangement links TRBV7-2 to TRBJ1-5; D is perhaps TRBD1 (5 bases). Germline CDR1 SGHTA, CDR2 FQGNSA. V gave up 2 bases and J gave up 7 bases, with 12 bases separating them. The CDR3 is made up of 14 amino acids. For the CDR3, the DNA is TGTGCCAGCAGCTTAAATGAGGGGAGGCAGCCCCAGCATTTT. It codes for CASSLNEGRQPQHF. Looking up the rest from reference TRBV7-2 and TRBJ1-5 gives the full variable domain: GAGVSQSPSNKVTEKGKDVELRCDPISGHTALYWYRQSLGQGLEFLIYFQGNSAPDKSGLPSDRFSAERTGGSVSTLTIQRTQQEDSAVYLCASSLNEGRQPQHFGDGTRLSIL.